This TCR beta chain was sequenced in a study of blood T cell repertoires in COVID-19. At the level of the study: Acute-phase and convalescent COVID-19 samples originated in the United States, Italy and Spain. Nucleic acid was either cDNA or gDNA, and it came from T cells, B-cell-depleted T cells, or PBMCs.

In the original processing: Amplification with reference gene primers provided the estimates of nucleated cell counts. Clones were read by immunoSEQ multiplex PCR, and TCRdb kept only the in-frame ones, dropping some. V and J calls and clone size are given by that table; D and trimming were obtained from the DNA. There are some 250,000 clones in the sample; approximately 89% occur only once, and 3% to 4% lies in the top ten. The CDR3 runs to 14 residues. V was trimmed by 0 bases and J by 6 bases, leaving 11 bases between them. Per the germline V gene, CDR1 is LGHDT and CDR2 is YNNKEL (reference sequence).

The sequenced sample was PBMCs or T cells enriched from blood (not recorded which). The TCR comes from a young woman with acute COVID-19. The rearrangement links TRBV3-1 (or the pseudogene TRBV3-2) to TRBJ1-2; D possibly corresponds to TRBD1 (5 bases). In DNA form, the CDR3 reads TGTGCCAGCAGCCAAGATTCAGGGTCCCATGGCTACACCTTC. Encoded protein: CASSQDSGSHGYTF.